This passage covers 32 T cell receptor beta chains from one sample sequenced in a study of blood T cell repertoires in COVID-19. The method was immunoSEQ multiplex PCR; TCRdb's version includes in-frame clones alone and lacks a portion of them. The data show about 470,000 clones, roughly 87% seen once. The sequencing input was PBMCs or T cells enriched from blood (not recorded which). The source of these receptors is a woman under 30 who had recovered from COVID-19.

The rearrangement links TRBV7-8 to TRBJ2-6; D possibly corresponds to TRBD1 (5 bases). The CDR3 has 17 amino acids. V dropped 1 base and J dropped 12 bases, with 22 bases sitting between them. Germline V CDR1 and CDR2: SGHVS, FQNEAQ. CDR3 sequence (DNA): TGTGCCAGCAGCTTAGTAGCCGCATGGCAAGGGGTCCCCGTCCTGACTTTC. It specifies CASSLVAAWQGVPVLTF.

The chain employs TRBV6-5 and TRBJ1-1; unclear D gene. The germline gives CDR1 MNHEY, CDR2 SVGAGI. V lost 4 bases, J lost 6 bases, and 12 bases lay in between. This CDR3 is built from 13 residues. The DNA for the CDR3 is TGTGCCAGCAGTTCAATCGGTTCATCTGAAGCTTTCTTT. Its protein product is CASSSIGSSEAFF.

The V and J genes are TRBV11-2 and TRBJ1-3; D uncertain. The CDR3 loop spans 15 amino acids. Germline V gene data show CDR1 as SGHAT and CDR2 as FQNNGV. V was cut by 1 base and J by 3 bases, with 10 bases left in between. The DNA for the CDR3 is TGTGCCAGCAGCTTAGGTTCTTCCTTTGGAAACACCATATATTTT. Protein: CASSLGSSFGNTIYF.

V and J are TRBV7-9 and TRBJ2-7; TRBD2 matches 7 bases. This CDR3 has 14 amino acids. The germline CDR1 and CDR2 sequences are SEHNR and FQNEAQ (reference sequence). After removal of 5 bases from V and 1 base from J, the junction contained 5 bases not matched to a gene. CDR3 loop: CASSPGGVSYEQYF. The CDR3 DNA sequence: TGTGCCAGCAGCCCTGGGGGGGTATCCTACGAGCAGTACTTC.

A word on this clone: With a much larger clone just one base away, this may be a read error. Other DNA sequences in this sample translate to the same CDR3. V gene TRBV15 combines with J gene TRBJ1-5, with 7 bases that match TRBD1. The V gene's germline CDR1 is LNHNV and CDR2 YYDKDF (reference sequence). The CDR3 is made up of 18 amino acids. CDR3 in DNA: TGTGCCACCAGCAGAGATTTCGAGAGGGGGCGGTCCAATCAGCCCCAACATTTT. This translates into CATSRDFERGRSNQPQHF.

The chain couples TRBV21-1 to TRBJ2-1; the table names TRBD2, a call not compared with the DNA. TRBV21-1 is a recognized pseudogene. There are 16 residues in the CDR3. The CDR3 protein is CASSPFEGLAVYYEFF. CDR3 sequence (DNA): TGTGCCAGCAGCCCGTTTGAGGGACTAGCGGTCTATTATGAGTTCTTC.

The V and J genes are TRBV6-1 and TRBJ2-7; the D is unclear. CDR1 MNHNS and CDR2 SASEGT come from the germline V gene. The CDR3 is 12 amino acids. Trimming stripped 3 bases from V and 6 bases from J, with 9 bases between. CDR3 amino acids: CASSDADFEQYF. The CDR3 region has the DNA TGTGCCAGCAGTGACGCCGACTTCGAGCAGTACTTC.

This chain links TRBV2 with TRBJ1-5; D remains ambiguous. Germline V gives CDR1 SNHLY, CDR2 FYNNEI. The CDR3 contains 14 residues. V was clipped by 1 base and J by 4 bases, with 8 bases between them. CDR3 DNA sequence: TGTGCCAGCAGTGAAGACAGTTTTAATCAGCCCCAGCATTTT. Translating it yields CASSEDSFNQPQHF.

CDR3 DNA sequence: TGTGCCAGTAGTATAGATCTAACGGGTGGGGCCAATCAGCCCCAGCATTTT. It translates to CASSIDLTGGANQPQHF. The chain recombines TRBV19 with TRBJ1-5, with D possibly TRBD1 on 5 matching bases. V gave up 0 bases and J gave up 3 bases, with 15 bases separating them. The CDR3 runs to 17 residues. Germline V gene lookup returns CDR1 LNHDA and CDR2 SQIVND (reference sequence). The whole variable domain, remainder taken from reference TRBV19 and TRBJ1-5, is DGGITQSPKYLFRKEGQNVTLSCEQNLNHDAMYWYRQDPGQGLRLIYYSQIVNDFQKGDIAEGYSVSREKKESFPLTVTSAQKNPTAFYLCASSIDLTGGANQPQHFGDGTRLSIL.

The CDR3 sequence: CDGQPNYGYTF. CDR3 DNA sequence: TGTGATGGACAGCCAAACTATGGCTACACCTTC. The rearrangement uses TRBV14 and TRBJ1-2; perhaps TRBD1 as D (6 bases). The CDR3 runs 11 residues. From germline, CDR1 is SGHDN and CDR2 FVKESK.

This clone was detected only once. J is TRBJ2-5 and V is TRBV4-1; D uncertain. The V gene lost 1 base and the J gene lost 5 bases, with 8 bases spanning the gap. CDR1 MGHRA and CDR2 YSYEKL come from the germline V gene. This CDR3 contains 13 residues. DNA for the CDR3: TGCGCCAGCAGCCAAGGACTCCGGGAGACCCAGTACTTC. It specifies CASSQGLRETQYF.

This chain uses TRBV30 with TRBJ1-6; D is possibly TRBD1 (6 bases). The V gene's germline CDR1 is GTSNPN and CDR2 SVGIG (reference sequence). There are 15 residues in the CDR3. Trimming shortened V by 5 bases and J by 2 bases, and 13 bases separated the two germline ends. CDR3 sequence (DNA): TGTGCCTGGTGGACAGCCAGGCCCTATAATTCACCCCTCCACTTT. Residues: CAWWTARPYNSPLHF.

This chain uses TRBV14 with TRBJ2-1, with 8 bases fitting TRBD2. The CDR3 length is 17 residues. Germline V gene sequence: CDR1 SGHDN, CDR2 FVKESK. The trim removed 3 bases at V and 7 bases at J, leaving 14 bases unmatched. The CDR3 DNA is TGTGCCAGCAGCCACCTAATAGGACGGGGGGGAATTAATGAGCAGTTCTTC. It encodes CASSHLIGRGGINEQFF. The full variable domain, completed using reference TRBV14 and TRBJ2-1, is EAGVTQFPSHSVIEKGQTVTLRCDPISGHDNLYWYRRVMGKEIKFLLHFVKESKQDESGMPNNRFLAERTGGTYSTLKVQPAELEDSGVYFCASSHLIGRGGINEQFFGPGTRLTVL.

This chain joins TRBV19 and TRBJ2-1; maybe TRBD1 (5 bases). Germline V CDR1 and CDR2: LNHDA, SQIVND (reference sequence). V lost 1 base, J lost 5 bases, and 15 bases lay in between. This CDR3 has 16 amino acids. The CDR3 reads CASSIAPRKGHNEQFF. CDR3 sequence (DNA): TGTGCCAGTAGTATAGCCCCTAGAAAGGGGCACAATGAGCAGTTCTTC.

In nucleotides, the CDR3 is TGTGCCAGCAGCTTTGAGAGAACAGATACGCAGTATTTT. As protein: CASSFERTDTQYF. The rearrangement joins TRBV5-4 to TRBJ2-3; D is uncertain. Germline V CDR1 and CDR2: SGHNT, YYREEE (reference sequence). V was shortened by 2 bases and J by 3 bases, with 7 bases between the two germline ends. CDR3 length: 13 residues. Full variable domain (remainder filled in from reference TRBV5-4 and TRBJ2-3): ETGVTQSPTHLIKTRGQQVTLRCSSQSGHNTVSWYQQALGQGPQFIFQYYREEENGRGNFPPRFSGLQFPNYSSELNVNALELDDSALYLCASSFERTDTQYFGPGTRLTVL.

This clone is a singleton in its sample. The chain uses TRBV12-5 and TRBJ1-2; possibly TRBD1 for D (5 bases). CDR1 and CDR2 (germline): LGHNT, FRNRAP. The V end was cut by 2 bases, the J end by 5 bases, with 9 bases between. This CDR3 is 13 amino acids long. The CDR3: CASGLNRMYGYTF. Here the CDR3 DNA reads TGTGCTAGTGGTTTGAACAGGATGTATGGCTACACCTTC.

This chain joins TRBV3-1 (or the pseudogene TRBV3-2) and TRBJ2-7, with TRBD2 identical over 7 bases. Trimming cost V 4 bases and J 7 bases; bases outside gene matches: 4. Per germline, CDR1 LGHDT and CDR2 YNNKEL (reference sequence). The length of the CDR3 is 12 residues. For the CDR3, the DNA is TGTGCCAGCAGCCCCGGGGGAGGGGAGCAGTACTTC. This codes for CASSPGGGEQYF.

This clone was seen a few times. The chain is built from TRBV7-2 and TRBJ2-7, with no clear D. The CDR3 has 14 amino acids. The germline V gene has CDR1 SGHTA and CDR2 FQGNSA. The V end was cut by 6 bases, the J end by 4 bases, with 16 bases between. CDR3: CASSWALTSYEQYF. In DNA form, the CDR3 reads TGTGCCAGCAGTTGGGCTCTCACATCTTACGAGCAGTACTTC.

CDR3 in amino acids: CASSEEASRTQYF. In DNA, the CDR3 is TGTGCCAGCAGTGAAGAGGCCAGCAGGACGCAGTATTTT. The chain combines TRBV2 with TRBJ2-3; D gene uncertain. V was trimmed by 1 base and J by 9 bases, leaving 11 bases between them. CDR1 is SNHLY, CDR2 FYNNEI, per germline. This CDR3 spans 13 amino acids.

This clone has only a few counts. The chain couples TRBV30 to TRBJ1-1; no clear D gene. The CDR3 consists of 14 residues. Trimming shortened V by 3 bases and J by 0 bases, and 11 bases separated the two germline ends. Germline loops: CDR1 GTSNPN, CDR2 SVGIG (reference sequence). The CDR3 region is CAWSAGILNTEAFF. CDR3 coding DNA: TGTGCCTGGAGCGCGGGGATATTGAACACTGAAGCTTTCTTT. Combining the CDR3 with reference TRBV30 and TRBJ1-1 gives the whole variable domain SQTIHQWPATLVQPVGSPLSLECTVEGTSNPNLYWYRQAAGRGLQLLFYSVGIGQISSEVPQNLSASRPQDRQFILSSKKLLLSDSGFYLCAWSAGILNTEAFFGQGTRLTVV.

In its sample, this clone was seen once. The rearrangement links TRBV2 to TRBJ2-7; TRBD1 agrees at 10 bases. Germline assignment: CDR1 SNHLY and CDR2 FYNNEI. This CDR3 is 15 amino acids long. The trim removed 4 bases at V and 1 base at J, leaving 4 bases unmatched. The CDR3 DNA follows: TGTGCCAGCAGTGTCCCGGGACAGGGGTCCTACGAGCAGTACTTC. The encoded protein is CASSVPGQGSYEQYF.

The chain couples TRBV7-9 to TRBJ2-7; D remains ambiguous. V was cut by 4 bases and J by 7 bases, with 11 bases left in between. Germline lookup yields CDR1 SEHNR and CDR2 FQNEAQ (reference sequence). The length of the CDR3 is 12 residues. The chain's CDR3 is CASSSLSREQYF. The DNA for the CDR3 is TGTGCCAGCAGCTCCCTTTCTCGGGAGCAGTACTTC.

The chain joins TRBV5-1 to TRBJ1-6, with 9 bases aligning to TRBD1. Germline V gene lookup returns CDR1 SGHRS and CDR2 YFSETQ. Trimming took 4 bases from V and 10 from J; bases not matched to a gene: 6. The CDR3 spans 14 residues. The CDR3 nucleotides read TGCGCCAGCAGCCCCGGGACAGGGAGATCACCCCTCCACTTT. Translation: CASSPGTGRSPLHF.

The CDR3 loop reads CASSPKGGLLNTEAFF. CDR3 coding DNA: TGTGCCAGCAGCCCCAAGGGGGGGCTACTGAACACTGAAGCTTTCTTT. This chain connects TRBV7-2 to TRBJ1-1; TRBD1 might be the D (6 bases). CDR3 length: 16 amino acids. From germline, CDR1 is SGHTA and CDR2 FQGNSA. The V end lost 5 bases, the J end lost 0 bases, and 16 bases lay between the germline ends.

V usage is TRBV4-2 and J usage is TRBJ2-5; TRBD1 agrees at 8 bases. Germline loops: CDR1 LGHNA, CDR2 YNFKEQ. V was pared by 3 bases and J by 1 base, with 4 bases of the junction left unmatched. This CDR3 has 15 amino acids. The CDR3: CASSHPGTGQETQYF. CDR3 nucleotides: TGTGCCAGCAGCCATCCCGGGACAGGCCAAGAGACCCAGTACTTC.

The chain employs TRBV29-1 and TRBJ2-7, with a weak D call TRBD1 (6 bases). V gave up 4 bases and J gave up 2 bases, with 6 bases separating them. Germline CDR1 reads SQVTM; CDR2 reads ANQGSEA. The CDR3 runs 11 residues. In DNA form, the CDR3 reads TGCAGCGTTGGGGACACCTACGAGCAGTACTTC. This codes for CSVGDTYEQYF.

V usage is TRBV5-1 and J usage is TRBJ2-2; 13 nucleotides line up with TRBD2. The junction had 7 bases not matched to a gene; V was cut back by 0 bases and J by 5 bases. Germline assignment: CDR1 SGHRS and CDR2 YFSETQ. The CDR3 is made up of 18 amino acids. The CDR3: CASSLGSTTSGRTGELFF. DNA of the CDR3: TGCGCCAGCAGCTTGGGATCGACGACTAGCGGGAGGACCGGGGAGCTGTTTTTT.

V and J are TRBV12-3 or TRBV12-4 and TRBJ1-1; tentatively, D is TRBD1 (6 bases). This CDR3 comprises 12 residues. Trimming shortened V by 7 bases and J by 6 bases, and 12 bases separated the two germline ends. The CDR3 DNA reads TGTGCCAGCATCGCGGGGGCCTCTGAAGCTTTCTTT. It encodes CASIAGASEAFF.

The chain recombines TRBV28 with TRBJ1-2; no definite D call. Trimming stripped 2 bases from V and 4 bases from J, with 11 bases between. The CDR3 loop spans 14 amino acids. The germline V gene encodes CDR1 MDHEN and CDR2 SYDVKM. The DNA of the CDR3 is TGTGCCAGCAGTTTAGGTAGCTTCCTCTATGGCTACACCTTC. It translates to CASSLGSFLYGYTF.

The chain couples TRBV7-9 to TRBJ1-2; 9 nucleotides agree with TRBD1. V shed 2 bases, J shed 7 bases, and the junction held 11 bases outside the gene matches. CDR3 length: 16 residues. Germline CDR1 and CDR2: SEHNR and FQNEAQ (reference sequence). The DNA of the CDR3 is TGTGCCAGCAGCTTATTTCCCCCCGACAGGGGGTTTGGCTACACCTTC. It codes for CASSLFPPDRGFGYTF.

V gene TRBV7-9 combines with J gene TRBJ1-2, with 7 bases identical to TRBD1. This CDR3 comprises 14 residues. Trimming cost V 5 bases and J 3 bases; bases outside gene matches: 6. CDR1 and CDR2 from the germline V gene are SEHNR and FQNEAQ (reference sequence). The CDR3 region has the DNA TGTGCCAGCAGCCCCGGGACAGAATACTATGGCTACACCTTC. The encoded protein is CASSPGTEYYGYTF. Looking up the rest from reference TRBV7-9 and TRBJ1-2 gives the full variable domain: DTGVSQNPRHKITKRGQNVTFRCDPISEHNRLYWYRQTLGQGPEFLTYFQNEAQLEKSRLLSDRFSAERPKGSFSTLEIQRTEQGDSAMYLCASSPGTEYYGYTFGSGTRLTVV.

The gene calls are TRBV16 and TRBJ1-3; 8 bases fit TRBD1. V was clipped by 0 bases and J by 2 bases; unmatched bases: 3. CDR1 is KGHSY, CDR2 FQNENV, per germline. This CDR3 is 16 amino acids long. The DNA for the CDR3 is TGTGCCAGCAGCCAATCGACAGGGGAGGCTGGAAACACCATATATTTT. This gives the protein CASSQSTGEAGNTIYF.